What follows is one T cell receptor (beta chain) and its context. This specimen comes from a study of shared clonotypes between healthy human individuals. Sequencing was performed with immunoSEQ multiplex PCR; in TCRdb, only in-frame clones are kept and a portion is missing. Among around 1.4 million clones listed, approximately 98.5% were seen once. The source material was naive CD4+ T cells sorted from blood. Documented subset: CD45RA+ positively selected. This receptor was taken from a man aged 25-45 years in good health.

The CDR3 loop reads CASSLEGGLRTDTQYF. The DNA for the CDR3 is TGTGCCAGCAGCTTGGAGGGAGGCCTTCGCACAGATACGCAGTATTTT. The chain recombines TRBV5-4 with TRBJ2-3; perhaps TRBD2 as D (6 bases). The length of the CDR3 is 16 residues. V lost 0 bases and J 1 base, leaving 12 bases between the germline ends. Per the germline V gene, CDR1 is SGHNT and CDR2 is YYREEE (reference sequence).